This record covers a single TCR beta chain. This entry is derived from a study of CD8 T cells in Susac syndrome. Reverse transcription of 0.5 to 1 ug RNA used random hexamers. By means of immunoSEQ multiplex PCR, TCR beta CDR3 spanning 54 Vbeta and 13 Jbeta underwent amplification. TCRdb fed the immunoSEQ multiplex PCR reads into MiXCR, producing one record per CDR3 protein. The table shows roughly 130,000 distinct CDR3 sequences, with about 95% occurring only once. The V end lost 4 bases, the J end lost 5 bases, and 12 bases lay between the germline ends. This CDR3 has 14 residues. Germline values: CDR1 LGHDT, CDR2 YNNKEL (reference sequence).

The rearrangement links TRBV3-1 to TRBJ2-4, with TRBD1 as a possible D gene (6 bases). The specimen was CD4+ T cells from PBMCs. The source is a human donor in good health. This CDR3 reads CASSPMAGENIQYF. The CDR3 DNA is TGTGCCAGCAGCCCCATGGCAGGGGAAAACATTCAGTACTTC.